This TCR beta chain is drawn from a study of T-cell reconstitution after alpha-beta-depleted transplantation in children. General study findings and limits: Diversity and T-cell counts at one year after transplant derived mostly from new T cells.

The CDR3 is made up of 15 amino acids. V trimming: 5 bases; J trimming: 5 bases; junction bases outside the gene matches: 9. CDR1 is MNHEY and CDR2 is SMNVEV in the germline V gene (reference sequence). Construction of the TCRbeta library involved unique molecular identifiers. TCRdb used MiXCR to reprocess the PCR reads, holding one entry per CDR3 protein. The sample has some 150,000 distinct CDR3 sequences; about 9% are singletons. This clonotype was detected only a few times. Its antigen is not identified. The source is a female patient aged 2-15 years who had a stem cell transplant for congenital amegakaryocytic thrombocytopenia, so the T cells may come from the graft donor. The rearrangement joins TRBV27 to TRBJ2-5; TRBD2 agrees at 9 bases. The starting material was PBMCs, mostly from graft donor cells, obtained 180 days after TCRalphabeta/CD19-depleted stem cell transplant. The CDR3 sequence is CASSPLLAGVETQYF. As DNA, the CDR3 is TGTGCCAGCAGTCCTTTGTTAGCGGGGGTGGAGACCCAGTACTTC.